This T cell receptor (beta chain) came from a study of beta chain features in type 1 diabetes. Looking at the study overall: Healthy donors and patients had similar age, gender and cell yields.

This clone has only a few counts. Its antigen is still unknown. Only one heparinised blood draw was taken per donor, and its volume averaged about 120 mL. The CDR3 length is 15 residues. V lost 4 bases to trimming and J lost 8 bases; unmatched junction nucleotides: 4. The germline CDR1 and CDR2 sequences are SGHAT and FQNNGV. Overall study findings and caveats: TCRB CDR3s from Type 1 diabetes patients were moderately but significantly shorter in all four CD4+ subsets.

Since all of the isolated RNA was reverse transcribed, expressed TCRB transcripts were what got sequenced. The data were produced by immunoSEQ multiplex PCR, yet TCRdb's version contains in-frame clones alone and is incomplete. The data contain 160,000 or so clones, about 8.3% of them singletons. The sequence derives from a young woman with type 1 diabetes. Sequencing was performed on central memory CD4+ T cells from blood. V is TRBV11-2 and J is TRBJ2-1; 14 bases are a match to TRBD2. This CDR3 reads CASSSPGLAGDEQFF. The CDR3, as DNA: TGTGCCAGCAGCTCTCCGGGACTAGCGGGAGATGAGCAGTTCTTC.